These 16 T cell receptor beta chains originate from one sample sequenced in a study of lymphopenia after photon versus proton radiotherapy. Generated by immunoSEQ multiplex PCR, the TCRdb table keeps only in-frame clones and is missing some. The sample yields approximately 65,000 clones, approximately 87% seen once. The sequencing here drew on peripheral blood, taken from a patient treated with proton-based radiotherapy. Source of these receptors: a man aged 80 or over with esophageal cancer.

J is TRBJ2-7 and V is TRBV5-1; D gene ambiguous. Per germline, CDR1 SGHRS and CDR2 YFSETQ. The CDR3 sequence is 14 residues long. V dropped 0 bases and J dropped 0 bases, with 7 bases sitting between them. CDR3: CASSLGSHSYEQYF. The CDR3 nucleotides read TGCGCCAGCAGCTTGGGTAGTCACTCCTACGAGCAGTACTTC.

This chain joins TRBV7-6 and TRBJ2-5, with 8 bases that match TRBD1. CDR1 SGHVS and CDR2 FNYEAQ come from the germline V gene. CDR3 length equals 17 residues. Trimming cost V 1 base and J 4 bases; bases outside gene matches: 11. The CDR3 bases are TGTGCCAGCAGCTTAGTAGCAGGGGGCGCGCGTAGAGAGACCCAGTACTTC. It is translated as CASSLVAGGARRETQYF.

The chain carries TRBV27 and TRBJ2-1, with D possibly TRBD2 on 6 matching bases. Germline V gives CDR1 MNHEY, CDR2 SMNVEV (reference sequence). The CDR3 runs to 13 residues. Trimming cost V 8 bases and J 9 bases, with 17 bases left between them. The CDR3 reads CASCNRLVCEQFF. The DNA for the CDR3 is TGTGCCAGCTGTAATAGACTAGTTTGTGAGCAGTTCTTC.

This rearrangement joins TRBV18 to TRBJ2-3; the D gene could be TRBD1 or TRBD2 (6 bases each). Germline CDR1 reads KGHSH; CDR2 reads LQKENI. The CDR3 has 16 residues. V gave up 3 bases and J gave up 0 bases, with 13 bases separating them. The CDR3 DNA is TGTGCCAGCTCACCCCCGGGGGCATATAGCACAGATACGCAGTATTTT. Its protein product is CASSPPGAYSTDTQYF.

V is TRBV27 and J is TRBJ1-3; a weak D match, TRBD1 (5 bases). V lost 5 bases to trimming and J lost 0 bases, with 11 bases between them. Germline-derived CDR1 and CDR2 are MNHEY and SMNVEV (reference sequence). The CDR3 has 15 amino acids. The chain's CDR3 is CASSQGLSSGNTIYF. The CDR3 nucleotides read TGTGCCAGCAGTCAGGGACTTAGCTCTGGAAACACCATATATTTT.

The chain recombines TRBV30 with TRBJ2-7; 10 bases map to TRBD1. V shed 5 bases, J shed 2 bases, and the junction held 9 bases outside the gene matches. CDR3 size: 15 residues. Germline V gene lookup returns CDR1 GTSNPN and CDR2 SVGIG (reference sequence). CDR3 bases: TGTGCCTGGGGGCGAGCCGGGACAGGGGCCTACGAGCAGTACTTC. This sequence encodes CAWGRAGTGAYEQYF.

This rearrangement joins TRBV7-2 to TRBJ2-3; D may be TRBD2 (6 bases). The CDR3 totals 16 residues. V was pared by 2 bases and J by 0 bases, with 12 bases between. Looked up from germline, CDR1 is SGHTA and CDR2 is FQGNSA. This CDR3 reads CASSLLGDLSTDTQYF. The CDR3 DNA follows: TGTGCCAGCAGCTTATTAGGGGACTTAAGCACAGATACGCAGTATTTT.

This clone was observed a handful of times. The genes are TRBV19 and TRBJ1-5; the D gene is possibly TRBD1 (5 bases). The CDR3 has 15 residues. Germline values: CDR1 LNHDA, CDR2 SQIVND (reference sequence). V shed 9 bases and J shed 0 bases, with 15 bases lying between them. This chain's CDR3 is CASNRRADSNQPQHF. In nucleotides, the CDR3 is TGTGCCAGCAACAGGAGGGCGGATAGCAATCAGCCCCAGCATTTT.

The V call is TRBV15, the J call TRBJ2-1; TRBD1 matches at 7 bases. Germline-derived CDR1 and CDR2 are LNHNV and YYDKDF (reference sequence). V gave up 1 base and J gave up 0 bases; unmatched junction bases: 6. CDR3 length: 17 residues. The CDR3 loop is CATSRGGTASSYNEQFF. As DNA, the CDR3 is TGTGCCACCAGCAGAGGGGGGACAGCCAGCTCCTACAATGAGCAGTTCTTC.

V and J are TRBV4-3 and TRBJ2-5; the D is unclear. From germline, CDR1 is LGHNA and CDR2 YSLEER. Trimming shortened V by 0 bases and J by 0 bases, and 5 bases separated the two germline ends. The CDR3 runs to 14 residues. Here the CDR3 DNA reads TGCGCCAGCAGCCAAGAAATCTACCAAGAGACCCAGTACTTC. Its translation: CASSQEIYQETQYF.

The chain has TRBV2 and TRBJ2-7; D gene unclear. The CDR3 totals 12 residues. CDR1 and CDR2 from the germline V gene are SNHLY and FYNNEI. With 3 bases removed from V and 2 bases from J, the gap between germline ends came to 5 bases. The CDR3 nucleotides are TGTGCCAGCAGTGACTTAGCCTACGAGCAGTACTTC. Amino acid sequence: CASSDLAYEQYF. The variable domain in full, completed from reference TRBV2 and TRBJ2-7, reads EPEVTQTPSHQVTQMGQEVILRCVPISNHLYFYWYRQILGQKVEFLVSFYNNEISEKSEIFDDQFSVERPDGSNFTLKIRSTKLEDSAMYFCASSDLAYEQYFGPGTRLTVT.

The chain couples TRBV2 to TRBJ1-2; a possible D gene is TRBD1 (6 bases). V was pared by 6 bases and J by 6 bases, with 14 bases between. The length of the CDR3 is 13 residues. Germline V gene data show CDR1 as SNHLY and CDR2 as FYNNEI. The CDR3 bases are TGTGCCAGCAGAGAGGGGGAGGTGGATGGCTACACCTTC. Amino acids: CASREGEVDGYTF.

This chain joins TRBV5-1 and TRBJ1-4, with a weak D call TRBD1 (5 bases). This CDR3 region has 14 residues. V was pared by 2 bases and J by 8 bases, with 13 bases between. The germline V gene encodes CDR1 SGHRS and CDR2 YFSETQ. As DNA, the CDR3 is TGCGCCAGCAGCTTATTGAGGGACGGGGAAAAACTGTTTTTT. Translated: CASSLLRDGEKLFF.

This chain links TRBV11-2 with TRBJ2-7; D uncertain. The CDR3 spans 16 residues. The V gene's germline CDR1 is SGHAT and CDR2 FQNNGV. V dropped 6 bases and J dropped 4 bases, with 22 bases sitting between them. The CDR3 DNA reads TGTGCCAGCAGTTTTTCCCGGGCCCCAGTAAGGTACGAGCAGTACTTC. It translates to CASSFSRAPVRYEQYF.

This chain uses TRBV5-8 with TRBJ1-5; D is ambiguous. Trimming pared 0 bases from V and 4 bases from J, leaving 11 bases between. The germline CDR1 and CDR2 sequences are SGHTS and YDEGEE. This CDR3 is 15 amino acids long. CDR3 sequence: CASSLAREGNQPQHF. For the CDR3, the DNA is TGTGCCAGCAGCTTGGCCAGAGAGGGTAATCAGCCCCAGCATTTT.

V gene TRBV9 combines with J gene TRBJ2-7, with D possibly being TRBD2 (6 bases). From germline, CDR1 is SGDLS and CDR2 YYNGEE. The CDR3 loop spans 14 amino acids. The germline V and J ends were trimmed by 1 base and 1 base, with 9 bases remaining between them. CDR3 DNA sequence: TGTGCCAGCAGCGTATTGGGGGGATCCTACGAGCAGTACTTC. It translates to CASSVLGGSYEQYF.